The rows below give T cell receptor beta chains drawn from one sample of a study of blood T cell repertoires in COVID-19. Libraries were prepared by immunoSEQ multiplex PCR; TCRdb keeps only in-frame clonotypes and omits some of them. The sample records some 97,000 clones, around four fifths being singletons. What was sequenced was peripheral blood. The receptors come from a woman in her sixties or seventies with acute or convalescent COVID-19. CDR3s leave out the opening cysteine and the closing phenylalanine or tryptophan.

cdr3_length v_call cdr3_aa
11 TRBV4-3 ASSQDRGYGYT
13 TRBV19 ASSTTGQFYNEQF
15 TRBV18 ASSPPGGLPSNQPQH
13 TRBV28 ASSPGAVLPYGYT
12 TRBV7-2 ASSLDWTGYGYT
12 TRBV3-1/TRBV3-2 ASSQGGGSGELF
14 TRBV11-3 ASSQGIGASTDTQY
13 TRBV7-3 ASSLERVRVNEQF
12 TRBV4-3 ASSQDRFNYGYT
13 TRBV5-4 ASSTLAGAFYEQY
16 TRBV19 ASSSPFGTGDIRDEQF
13 TRBV3-1/TRBV3-2 ASSQEHQANTEAF
12 TRBV7-8 ASSSRSGGNTIY
13 TRBV7-2 ASSLDRVGRNTIY
12 TRBV29-1 SGSGTGNTGELF
15 TRBV20-1 SASPVTGTRGVQPQH
13 TRBV28 ASSPPGGRNTEAF
12 TRBV2 ASKQALSNQPQH
10 TRBV19 ASSQGQYEQY
12 TRBV7-2 ASSLDQMNTEAF
15 TRBV5-1 ASSLMPGGEGNSPLH
13 TRBV19 ASNNGGSYNEKLF
10 TRBV6-5 ASRRGTTEAF
12 TRBV6-5 ASSYSTGSHGYT
16 TRBV4-1 ASSQEPGIAGSGNTIY
12 TRBV6-2/TRBV6-3 ASSRTGGNTEAF
13 TRBV28 ASDTFQGANYGYT
10 TRBV29-1 SVVRHNYGYT
13 TRBV18 ASSPRDRDLRGYT
12 TRBV6-5 ASLQLQGGYGYT
11 TRBV6-6 ASRDGTVNGYT
9 TRBV28 ASTQRGTQY
12 TRBV19 ASSNRALNTEAF
13 TRBV7-9 ASNLPGREGFEAF
13 TRBV2 ASSLLAGGTYEQY
12 TRBV7-2 ASSLVGGYNEQF
15 TRBV6-1 ASSALAGGLGTDTQY
10 TRBV12-3/TRBV12-4 ASSAGVYGYT